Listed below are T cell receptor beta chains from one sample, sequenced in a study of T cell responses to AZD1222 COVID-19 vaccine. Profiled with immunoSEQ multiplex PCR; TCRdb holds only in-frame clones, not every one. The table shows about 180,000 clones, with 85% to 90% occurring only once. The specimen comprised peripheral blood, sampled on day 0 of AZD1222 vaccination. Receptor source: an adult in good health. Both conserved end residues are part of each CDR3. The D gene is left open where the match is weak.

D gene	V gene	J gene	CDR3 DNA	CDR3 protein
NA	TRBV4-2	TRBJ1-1	TGTGCCAGCAGCCAAGCATGGGACACTGAAGCTTTCTTT	CASSQAWDTEAFF
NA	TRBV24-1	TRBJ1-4	TGTGCCACCAGTGATCCACAAACAACTAATGAAAAACTGTTTTTT	CATSDPQTTNEKLFF
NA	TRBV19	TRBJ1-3	TGTGCCAGTAGTCTGTTCTCTGGAAACACCATATATTTT	CASSLFSGNTIYF
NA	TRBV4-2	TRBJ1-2	TGTGCCAGCAGCCAAGATAGTGGGGGACTAGGCTATGGCTACACCTTC	CASSQDSGGLGYGYTF
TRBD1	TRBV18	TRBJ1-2	TGTGCCAGCTCTACGGGACAGGGGGCTGGTGGCTACACCTTC	CASSTGQGAGGYTF
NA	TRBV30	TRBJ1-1	TGTGCCTGGAGTGTTCCTGGAGGGCGAGCTTTCTTT	CAWSVPGGRAFF
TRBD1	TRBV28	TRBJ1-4	TGTGCCAGCAGAACAGGGGGTGAAAAACTGTTTTTT	CASRTGGEKLFF
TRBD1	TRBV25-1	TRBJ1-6	TGTGCCAGCAGTGAACCAGACAGGGCCCAAAATTCACCCCTCCACTTT	CASSEPDRAQNSPLHF
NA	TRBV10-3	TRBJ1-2	TGTGCCATCAGTGAAAAGGGATATGGCTACACCTTC	CAISEKGYGYTF
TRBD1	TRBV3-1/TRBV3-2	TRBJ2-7	TGTGCCAGCGGCCCGGGACAGGGCTACGAGCAGTACTTC	CASGPGQGYEQYF
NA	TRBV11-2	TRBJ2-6	TGTGCCAGCAGCTTAGGCAGGGGTGGCTCTGGGGCCAACGTCCTGACTTTC	CASSLGRGGSGANVLTF
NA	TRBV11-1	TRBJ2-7	TGTGCCAGCAGCTTAGCGTGGGGACCCACCTACGAGCAGTACTTC	CASSLAWGPTYEQYF
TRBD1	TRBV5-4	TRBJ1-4	TGTGCCAGCAGCTTGCGACAGGGCACTAATGAAAAACTGTTTTTT	CASSLRQGTNEKLFF
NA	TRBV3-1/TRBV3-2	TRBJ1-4	TGTGCCAGCAGCCAAAGGGCAGCAACTAATGAAAAACTGTTTTTT	CASSQRAATNEKLFF
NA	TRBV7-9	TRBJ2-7	TGTGCCAGCAGCTCTGCCGGCACCCAGCAGTACTTC	CASSSAGTQQYF
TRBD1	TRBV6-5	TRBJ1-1	TGTGCCAGCAGTTACGACAGGGGGGGCACTGAAGCTTTCTTT	CASSYDRGGTEAFF
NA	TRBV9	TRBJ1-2	TGTGCCAGCAGTGTTTTTGGGGGGGCTGGCTACACCTTC	CASSVFGGAGYTF
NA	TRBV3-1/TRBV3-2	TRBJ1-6	TGTGCCAGCAGCCAAGGGGAGAGACTTTCGCGGTCACCCCTCCACTTT	CASSQGERLSRSPLHF
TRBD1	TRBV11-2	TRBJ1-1	TGTGCCAGCAGCTTTCAGGGACAGGGAGGGACTGAAGCTTTCTTT	CASSFQGQGGTEAFF
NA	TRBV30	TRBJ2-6	TGTGCCTGGGCCCGATACAGGGCCAGCCTTTCTGGGGCCAACGTCCTGACTTTC	CAWARYRASLSGANVLTF
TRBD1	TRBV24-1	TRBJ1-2	TGTGCCACCAGTGATCCGGGACAGAGTAACTATGGCTACACCTTC	CATSDPGQSNYGYTF